These 18 T cell receptor beta chains originate from one sample sequenced in a study of blood T cell repertoires in COVID-19. Data came from immunoSEQ multiplex PCR; TCRdb stores just in-frame clones and leaves some out. The sample records 120,000 to 150,000 clones, around 84% being singletons. Sequenced input: PBMCs or T cells enriched from blood (not recorded which). These receptors were collected from a woman in her forties or fifties who had been exposed to COVID-19.

The CDR3 loop reads CASSLMMGQYNEQFF. The CDR3 coding sequence is TGTGCCAGCAGCTTGATGATGGGACAGTACAATGAGCAGTTCTTC. V usage is TRBV5-8 and J usage is TRBJ2-1, with TRBD1 matching 7 bases. In germline, CDR1 is SGHTS, CDR2 YDEGEE. V lost 1 base to trimming and J lost 4 bases; unmatched junction nucleotides: 5. The CDR3 totals 15 residues.

The chain couples TRBV29-1 to TRBJ2-7, with D tentatively TRBD1 (5 bases). The germline gives CDR1 SQVTM, CDR2 ANQGSEA. The V end lost 2 bases, the J end lost 3 bases, and 11 bases lay between the germline ends. The CDR3 spans 13 residues. As DNA, the CDR3 is TGCAGCGTTGAAATCGACAGTGACTACGAGCAGTACTTC. It codes for CSVEIDSDYEQYF.

The chain employs TRBV5-6 and TRBJ2-1; TRBD1 is a possible D gene (5 bases). The ends were cut back, 2 bases at V and 5 bases at J, with 8 bases in the middle. Germline V gene lookup returns CDR1 SGHDT and CDR2 YYEEEE. This CDR3 spans 13 amino acids. Here the CDR3 reads CASSFSRDNEQFF. In DNA, the CDR3 is TGTGCCAGCAGCTTTAGCAGGGACAATGAGCAGTTCTTC. The full variable domain, its missing parts supplied by reference TRBV5-6 and TRBJ2-1, is DAGVTQSPTHLIKTRGQQVTLRCSPKSGHDTVSWYQQALGQGPQFIFQYYEEEERQRGNFPDRFSGHQFPNYSSELNVNALLLGDSALYLCASSFSRDNEQFFGPGTRLTVL.

The chain employs TRBV28 and TRBJ1-1; D possibly corresponds to TRBD1 (5 bases). CDR1 and CDR2 (germline): MDHEN, SYDVKM. The CDR3 totals 13 residues. V gave up 8 bases and J gave up 0 bases, with 10 bases separating them. This CDR3 reads CASDDSLNTEAFF. The CDR3 DNA reads TGTGCCAGCGATGACAGCCTGAACACTGAAGCTTTCTTT.

The rearrangement links TRBV5-1 to TRBJ2-1; 9 nucleotides agree with TRBD2. Germline V CDR1 and CDR2: SGHRS, YFSETQ. This CDR3 comprises 14 residues. The J segment lost 6 bases and the V segment lost 5 bases, leaving 6 bases of the junction unmatched. The CDR3 loop reads CASRELAGVNEQFF. CDR3 DNA: TGCGCCAGCAGGGAGTTAGCGGGAGTCAATGAGCAGTTCTTC.

This clone was counted a single time. This rearrangement joins TRBV7-2 to TRBJ2-1, with TRBD2 identical over 15 bases. Germline CDR1 is SGHTA and CDR2 is FQGNSA. This CDR3 contains 13 residues. The junction had 5 bases not matched to a gene; V was cut back by 11 bases and J by 9 bases. The CDR3: CALRTSGRAEQFF. CDR3 DNA sequence: TGTGCCTTAAGGACTAGCGGGAGGGCTGAGCAGTTCTTC.

The rearrangement uses TRBV4-2 and TRBJ1-6, with D possibly matching TRBD1 (6 bases). V gave up 1 base and J gave up 5 bases, with 15 bases separating them. The CDR3 sequence is 17 residues long. Germline lookup yields CDR1 LGHNA and CDR2 YNFKEQ. The CDR3 coding sequence is TGTGCCAGCAGCCAAGGAATTAGAGGGGGAGATAATTCACCCCTCCACTTT. Its translation: CASSQGIRGGDNSPLHF.

V is TRBV6-6 and J is TRBJ2-7; TRBD2 matches 10 bases. Trimming took 4 bases from V and 5 from J; bases not matched to a gene: 11. Germline lookup yields CDR1 MNHNY and CDR2 SVGAGI (reference sequence). CDR3 length equals 16 residues. The CDR3: CASSLAGGLTSNEQYF. The CDR3 DNA follows: TGTGCCAGCAGTTTAGCGGGAGGCCTCACTTCCAACGAGCAGTACTTC.

The chain couples TRBV30 to TRBJ2-3; the match to TRBD2 covers 10 bases. The CDR3 is 16 residues long. With 2 bases clipped from V and 0 bases from J, the junction kept 5 bases outside the gene matches. CDR1 is GTSNPN, CDR2 SVGIG, per germline (reference sequence). The CDR3 loop reads CAWSFRTSGSTDTQYF. For the CDR3, the DNA is TGTGCCTGGAGTTTCAGGACTAGCGGCAGCACAGATACGCAGTATTTT.

The chain carries TRBV6-2 or TRBV6-3 and TRBJ2-1; TRBD2 aligns across 10 bases. The CDR3 is made up of 17 amino acids. Germline V gene data show CDR1 as MNHEY and CDR2 as SVGEGT. V gave up 0 bases and J gave up 7 bases; unmatched junction bases: 9. The CDR3 here is CASSYSIASGSMNEQFF. The CDR3 nucleotides are TGTGCCAGCAGTTACTCGATTGCTAGCGGGAGTATGAATGAGCAGTTCTTC.

The CDR3 DNA is TGTGCCAGCAGCTTAAACCCGGGACTAGCGGGAGGTGACACAGATACGCAGTATTTT. This encodes CASSLNPGLAGGDTDTQYF. V usage is TRBV7-2 and J usage is TRBJ2-3, with 15 bases that match TRBD2. V gave up 2 bases and J gave up 2 bases; unmatched junction bases: 8. Germline V gene lookup returns CDR1 SGHTA and CDR2 FQGNSA. The CDR3 has 19 residues.

This chain links TRBV11-3 with TRBJ2-1, with 8 bases that match TRBD2. The V gene's germline CDR1 is SGHNT and CDR2 YENEEA. This CDR3 is built from 14 residues. V trimming: 5 bases; J trimming: 7 bases; junction bases outside the gene matches: 7. Here the CDR3 DNA reads TGTGCCAGCAGCCCCGGTGGGACTAGGAATGAGCAGTTCTTC. As protein: CASSPGGTRNEQFF.

V usage is TRBV7-3 and J usage is TRBJ2-1; TRBD1 aligns across 11 bases. The germline CDR1 and CDR2 sequences are SGHTA and FQGTGA. After removal of 5 bases from V and 3 bases from J, the junction contained 6 bases not matched to a gene. The CDR3 covers 16 residues. CDR3 amino acids: CASSLKGTGGYNEQFF. The CDR3 nucleotides read TGTGCCAGCAGCCTAAAGGGGACAGGGGGCTACAATGAGCAGTTCTTC.

V gene TRBV5-3 combines with J gene TRBJ2-1; the D is unclear. TRBV5-3 is placed among ORFs of uncertain function. This CDR3 has 13 amino acids. Trimming pared 5 bases from V and 5 bases from J, leaving 11 bases between. CDR3 bases: TGTGCCAGAAGGCCGCGGAGAAACAATGAGCAGTTCTTC. Translated, it gives CARRPRRNNEQFF.

The chain couples TRBV4-3 to TRBJ2-1; 8 bases map to TRBD2. The germline V gene has CDR1 LGHNA and CDR2 YSLEER. This CDR3 has 13 amino acids. Germline trimming cut 4 bases from V and 7 bases from J; bases unmatched to any gene: 3. The DNA for the CDR3 is TGCGCCAGCAGCCTGGGCGGGGGGAATGAGCAGTTCTTC. Translated, it gives CASSLGGGNEQFF.

In nucleotides, the CDR3 is TGCGCCAGCAGCCCTGCCCCGGATCAGCCCCAGCATTTT. Translation gives CASSPAPDQPQHF. V is TRBV5-1 and J is TRBJ1-5; D is ambiguous. V was trimmed by 4 bases and J by 5 bases, leaving 10 bases between them. In germline, CDR1 is SGHRS, CDR2 YFSETQ. CDR3 size: 13 residues.

The chain employs TRBV3-1 (or the pseudogene TRBV3-2) and TRBJ1-5; D might be TRBD1 (6 bases). Trimming removed 2 bases at V and 1 base at J, with 9 bases between. The germline gives CDR1 LGHDT, CDR2 YNNKEL (reference sequence). This CDR3 is built from 15 residues. CDR3 in DNA: TGTGCCAGCAGCCAATTTACAGGGAGCAATCAGCCCCAGCATTTT. Translating it yields CASSQFTGSNQPQHF.

The chain is built from TRBV5-4 and TRBJ2-1, with TRBD1 matching 7 bases. This CDR3 is built from 15 residues. Per germline, CDR1 SGHNT and CDR2 YYREEE (reference sequence). Trimming at V came to 2 bases and at J to 4 bases, leaving 6 bases not matched to a gene. The CDR3 here is CASSLTGVRYNEQFF. In DNA form, the CDR3 reads TGTGCCAGCAGCTTAACAGGGGTACGTTACAATGAGCAGTTCTTC.